This T cell receptor beta chain comes out of a study of neurological immune-mediated disorders. Study results and caveats: The study phylogenetically grouped the repertoires of 18 of 34 multiple sclerosis patients into one related-CDR3 cluster, a possible signature. There were no CDR3 amino acid sequences shared by expanded clones across subjects, a result suggesting private repertoires in all groups.

The table lists this clonotype with many counts. Its matching antigen is unknown. The cDNA was synthesized by means of template-switch 5'RACE, which was carried out with 10-nucleotide random UMIs. One entry per CDR3 protein, called by TCRdb with MiXCR from the 5' RACE reads. There are 90,000 to 150,000 distinct CDR3 sequences in the sample; roughly 3.4% occur only once, and 1.3% lies in the top ten. CDR1 and CDR2 from the germline V gene are DFQATT and SNEGSKA (reference sequence). The CDR3 loop spans 15 amino acids. Trimming removed 2 bases from V and 7 bases from J; junction bases left unmatched: 12.

The clonotype comes from a woman aged 25-40 years with multiple sclerosis. The chain joins TRBV20-1 to TRBJ2-5; TRBD2 agrees at 8 bases. The sequenced sample was PBMCs. CDR3 sequence reads: CSARPGTSYTGTQYF. CDR3 coding DNA: TGCAGTGCTAGACCAGGGACTAGTTACACGGGGACCCAGTACTTC.